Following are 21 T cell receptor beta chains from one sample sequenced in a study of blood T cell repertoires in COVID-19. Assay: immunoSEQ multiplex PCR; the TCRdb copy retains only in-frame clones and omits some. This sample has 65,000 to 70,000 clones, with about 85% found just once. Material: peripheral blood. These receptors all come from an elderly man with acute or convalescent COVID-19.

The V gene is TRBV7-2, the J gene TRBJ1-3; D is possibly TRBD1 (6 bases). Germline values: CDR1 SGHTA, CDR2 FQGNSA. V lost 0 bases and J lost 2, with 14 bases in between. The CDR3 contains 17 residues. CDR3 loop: CASSLAVPRGTGNTIYF. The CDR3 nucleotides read TGTGCCAGCAGCTTAGCGGTCCCCAGGGGAACTGGAAACACCATATATTTT.

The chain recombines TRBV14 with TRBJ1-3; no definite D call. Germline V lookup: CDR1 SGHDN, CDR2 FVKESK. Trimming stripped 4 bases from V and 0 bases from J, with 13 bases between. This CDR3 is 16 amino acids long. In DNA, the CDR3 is TGTGCCAGCAGCCGGACGCACGGACTCTCTGGAAACACCATATATTTT. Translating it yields CASSRTHGLSGNTIYF.

This chain's CDR3 is CASSLNRVGVAFF. The CDR3 DNA is TGCGCCAGCAGCCTTAACAGGGTTGGAGTAGCTTTCTTT. This chain links TRBV4-1 with TRBJ1-1, with a weak D call TRBD1 (6 bases). From germline, CDR1 is MGHRA and CDR2 YSYEKL. The V and J ends lost 4 bases and 10 bases respectively, with 16 bases between them. This CDR3 is built from 13 residues.

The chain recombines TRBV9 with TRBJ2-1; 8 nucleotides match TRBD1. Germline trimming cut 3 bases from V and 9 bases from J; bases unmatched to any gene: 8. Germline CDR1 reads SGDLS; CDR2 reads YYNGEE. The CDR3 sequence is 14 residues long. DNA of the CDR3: TGTGCCAGCAGCGGCGGGACAGGACGGAGTGAGCAGTTCTTC. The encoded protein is CASSGGTGRSEQFF.

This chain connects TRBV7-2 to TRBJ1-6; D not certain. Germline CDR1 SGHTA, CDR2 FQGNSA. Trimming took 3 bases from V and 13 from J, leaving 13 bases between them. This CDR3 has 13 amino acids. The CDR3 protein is CASSFPLISPLHF. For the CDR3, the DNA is TGTGCCAGCAGCTTCCCCCTTATCTCTCCCCTCCACTTT.

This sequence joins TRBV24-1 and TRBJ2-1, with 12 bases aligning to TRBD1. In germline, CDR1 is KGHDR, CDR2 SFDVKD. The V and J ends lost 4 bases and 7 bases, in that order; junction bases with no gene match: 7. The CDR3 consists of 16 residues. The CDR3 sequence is CATSDPGTGGKNEQFF. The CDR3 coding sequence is TGTGCCACCAGTGACCCCGGGACAGGGGGCAAGAATGAGCAGTTCTTC.

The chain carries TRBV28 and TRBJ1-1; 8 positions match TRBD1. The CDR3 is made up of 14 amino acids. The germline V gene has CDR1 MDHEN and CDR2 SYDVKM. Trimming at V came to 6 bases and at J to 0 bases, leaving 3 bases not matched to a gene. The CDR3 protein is CASSSGQVNTEAFF. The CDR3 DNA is TGTGCCAGCAGCTCGGGACAGGTGAACACTGAAGCTTTCTTT.

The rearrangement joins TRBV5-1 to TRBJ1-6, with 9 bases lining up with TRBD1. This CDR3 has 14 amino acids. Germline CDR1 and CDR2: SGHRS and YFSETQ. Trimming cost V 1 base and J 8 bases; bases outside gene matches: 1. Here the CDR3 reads CASSLTGGYSPLHF. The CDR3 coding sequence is TGCGCCAGCAGCTTGACAGGGGGCTATTCACCCCTCCACTTT. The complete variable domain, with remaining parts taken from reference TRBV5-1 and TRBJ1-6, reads KAGVTQTPRYLIKTRGQQVTLSCSPISGHRSVSWYQQTPGQGLQFLFEYFSETQRNKGNFPGRFSGRQFSNSRSEMNVSTLELGDSALYLCASSLTGGYSPLHFGNGTRLTVT.

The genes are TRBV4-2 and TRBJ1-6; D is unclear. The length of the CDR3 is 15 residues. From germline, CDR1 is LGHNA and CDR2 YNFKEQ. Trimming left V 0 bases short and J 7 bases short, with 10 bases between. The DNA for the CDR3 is TGTGCCAGCAGCCAAGAACTGGGCCCGAATTCACCCCTCCACTTT. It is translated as CASSQELGPNSPLHF.

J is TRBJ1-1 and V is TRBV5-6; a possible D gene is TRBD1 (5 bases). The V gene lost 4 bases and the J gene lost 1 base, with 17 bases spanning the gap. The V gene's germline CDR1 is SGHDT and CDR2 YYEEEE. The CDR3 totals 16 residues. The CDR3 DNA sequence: TGTGCCAGCAGCGAGTACAGGTCGGGTCGGAACACTGAAGCTTTCTTT. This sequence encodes CASSEYRSGRNTEAFF.

The CDR3: CASSESGGDGQPQHF. CDR3 DNA sequence: TGTGCCAGCAGTGAGAGTGGCGGAGATGGTCAGCCCCAGCATTTT. The gene calls are TRBV6-1 and TRBJ1-5, with D uncertain. The germline CDR1 and CDR2 sequences are MNHNS and SASEGT. The CDR3 covers 15 residues. Deletions cut 3 bases from V and 6 bases from J, with 15 bases between.

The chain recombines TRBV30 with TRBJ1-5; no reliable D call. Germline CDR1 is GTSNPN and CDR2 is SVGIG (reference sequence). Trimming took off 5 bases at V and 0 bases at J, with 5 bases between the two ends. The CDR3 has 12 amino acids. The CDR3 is CAWGYSNQPQHF. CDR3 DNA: TGTGCCTGGGGGTATAGCAATCAGCCCCAGCATTTT.

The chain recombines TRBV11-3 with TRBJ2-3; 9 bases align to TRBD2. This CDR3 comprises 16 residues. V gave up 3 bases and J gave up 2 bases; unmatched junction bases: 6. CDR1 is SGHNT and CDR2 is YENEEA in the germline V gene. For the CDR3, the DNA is TGTGCCAGCAGCTTTGGTGGGGGACTAGCCACAGATACGCAGTATTTT. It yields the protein CASSFGGGLATDTQYF.

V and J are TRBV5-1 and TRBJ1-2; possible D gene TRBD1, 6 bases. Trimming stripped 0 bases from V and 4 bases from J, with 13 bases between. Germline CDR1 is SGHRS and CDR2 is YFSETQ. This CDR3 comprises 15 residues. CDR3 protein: CASSLGDTRSYGYTF. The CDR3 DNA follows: TGCGCCAGCAGCTTGGGGGACACCAGGAGCTATGGCTACACCTTC. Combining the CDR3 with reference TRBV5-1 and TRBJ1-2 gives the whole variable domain KAGVTQTPRYLIKTRGQQVTLSCSPISGHRSVSWYQQTPGQGLQFLFEYFSETQRNKGNFPGRFSGRQFSNSRSEMNVSTLELGDSALYLCASSLGDTRSYGYTFGSGTRLTVV.

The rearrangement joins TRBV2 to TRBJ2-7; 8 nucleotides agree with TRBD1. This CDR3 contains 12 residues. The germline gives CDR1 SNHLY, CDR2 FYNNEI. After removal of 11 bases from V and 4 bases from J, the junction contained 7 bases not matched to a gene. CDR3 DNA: TGTGCCCGGGGACAGGATCCTTACGAGCAGTACTTC. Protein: CARGQDPYEQYF.

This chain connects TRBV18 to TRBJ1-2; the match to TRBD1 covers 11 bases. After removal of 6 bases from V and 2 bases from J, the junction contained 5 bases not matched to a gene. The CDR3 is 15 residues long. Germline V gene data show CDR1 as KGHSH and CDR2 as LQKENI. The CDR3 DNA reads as TGTGCCAGCTCTACGGACAGGGGGCGCAACTATGGCTACACCTTC. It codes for CASSTDRGRNYGYTF.

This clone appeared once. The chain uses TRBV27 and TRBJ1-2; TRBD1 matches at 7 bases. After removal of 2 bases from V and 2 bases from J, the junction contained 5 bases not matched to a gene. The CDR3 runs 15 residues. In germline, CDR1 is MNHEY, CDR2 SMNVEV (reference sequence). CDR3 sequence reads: CASSLKGAANYGYTF. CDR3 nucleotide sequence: TGTGCCAGCAGTTTAAAGGGGGCGGCCAACTATGGCTACACCTTC.

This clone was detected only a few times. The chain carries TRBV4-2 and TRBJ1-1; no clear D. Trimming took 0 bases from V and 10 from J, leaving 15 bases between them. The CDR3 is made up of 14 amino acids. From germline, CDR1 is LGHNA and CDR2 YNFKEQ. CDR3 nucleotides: TGTGCCAGCAGCCAAGAACGCCAACCCCCGAGAGCTTTCTTT. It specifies CASSQERQPPRAFF.

The CDR3 DNA reads as TGCAGCGTTGAAGTTATGAACAGGGTATCTAACTATGGCTACACCTTC. This translates into CSVEVMNRVSNYGYTF. J is TRBJ1-2 and V is TRBV29-1; D is possibly TRBD1 (6 bases). V was trimmed by 1 base and J by 0 bases, leaving 15 bases between them. Germline lookup yields CDR1 SQVTM and CDR2 ANQGSEA. CDR3 size: 16 residues.

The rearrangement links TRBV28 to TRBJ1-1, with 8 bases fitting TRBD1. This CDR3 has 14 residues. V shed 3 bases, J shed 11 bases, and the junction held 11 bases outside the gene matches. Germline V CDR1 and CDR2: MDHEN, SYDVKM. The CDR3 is CASSFANRGEYAFF. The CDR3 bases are TGTGCCAGCAGTTTTGCTAACAGGGGGGAATACGCTTTCTTT. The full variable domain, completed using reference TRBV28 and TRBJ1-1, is DVKVTQSSRYLVKRTGEKVFLECVQDMDHENMFWYRQDPGLGLRLIYFSYDVKMKEKGDIPEGYSVSREKKERFSLILESASTNQTSMYLCASSFANRGEYAFFGQGTRLTVV.

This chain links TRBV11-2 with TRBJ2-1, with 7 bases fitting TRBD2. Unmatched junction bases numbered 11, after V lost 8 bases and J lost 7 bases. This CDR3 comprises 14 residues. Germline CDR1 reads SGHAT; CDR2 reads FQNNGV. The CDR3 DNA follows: TGTGCCAGCGGGGTGGAGCGGGGTGGTAATGAGCAGTTCTTC. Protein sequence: CASGVERGGNEQFF.